This TCR beta chain emerged from a study of identical twins. The CDR3 is 14 amino acids. The V gene lost 6 bases and the J gene lost 5 bases, with 16 bases spanning the gap. This clonotype has at least ten counts. Healthy Caucasian donors formed the entire cohort. TCRdb independently ran MiXCR on the 5' RACE reads; one entry per CDR3 protein. The profile shows 100,000 or so distinct CDR3 sequences, about 5.6% of them singletons. The specimen was memory T cells sorted from blood. This sequence was found in a woman aged 50 to 60 in good health. The chain recombines TRBV12-3 or TRBV12-4 with TRBJ2-5; D may be TRBD2 (6 bases). The CDR3 sequence is CASRQAGPGETQYF. The CDR3 nucleotides read TGTGCCAGCAGACAAGCGGGCCCAGGGGAGACCCAGTACTTC.